The 11 T cell receptor beta chains below were found in one sample sequenced in a study of coeliac disease. Only in-frame clones appear in the TCRdb table, and some are missing; sequencing was by immunoSEQ multiplex PCR. This table has thousands of clones, around 68% appearing once. The study, taken as a whole, reports: Active celiac intraepithelial and lamina propria samples had lower TRB and TRG clonality than control samples.

The antigens these receptors bind are not known. Sequenced input: lamina propria lymphocytes from the gut. These receptors all come from a woman aged 18-29 years with active celiac disease.

In nucleotides, the CDR3 is TGTGCCATCAGTGAGTCTCTCTACGGGTTGGAGGGGGCGCCCGGCTACACCTTC. It is translated as CAISESLYGLEGAPGYTF. The chain links TRBV10-3 to TRBJ1-2; 7 nucleotides line up with TRBD1. The CDR3 totals 18 residues. Germline lookup yields CDR1 ENHRY and CDR2 SYGVKD. Germline trimming cut 0 bases from V and 8 bases from J; bases unmatched to any gene: 18.

This clone was recorded a few times. DNA for the CDR3: TGTGCCAGCAGTTACCCGACAGGGGGCGCCTCCGGGGAGCTGTTTTTT. This sequence encodes CASSYPTGGASGELFF. This chain joins TRBV28 and TRBJ2-2; 10 nucleotides align to TRBD1. The CDR3 consists of 16 residues. The V gene end was trimmed by 4 bases and the J gene end by 6 bases; junction bases not matched to a gene: 8. Germline loops: CDR1 MDHEN, CDR2 SYDVKM.

This rearrangement joins TRBV2 to TRBJ2-3; 14 bases match TRBD2. CDR1 is SNHLY and CDR2 is FYNNEI in the germline V gene. This CDR3 has 17 amino acids. Unmatched junction bases numbered 5, after V lost 4 bases and J lost 2 bases. The chain's CDR3 is CASSARLAGGPTDTQYF. Written as DNA, the CDR3 is TGTGCCAGCAGTGCACGACTAGCGGGGGGGCCCACAGATACGCAGTATTTT.

The chain has TRBV27 and TRBJ2-6; no reliable D call. Germline V gene lookup returns CDR1 MNHEY and CDR2 SMNVEV (reference sequence). Deletions cut 6 bases from V and 0 bases from J, with 3 bases between. This CDR3 contains 13 residues. Here the CDR3 reads CASSFSGANVLTF. CDR3 bases: TGTGCCAGCAGCTTCTCTGGGGCCAACGTCCTGACTTTC.

The rearrangement joins TRBV5-1 to TRBJ2-5, with D maybe TRBD1 (6 bases). V was shortened by 4 bases and J by 1 base, with 14 bases between the two germline ends. CDR1 SGHRS and CDR2 YFSETQ come from the germline V gene. This CDR3 has 15 amino acids. CDR3 residues: CASSKKTGTQETQYF. CDR3 bases: TGCGCCAGCAGCAAAAAGACAGGCACCCAAGAGACCCAGTACTTC.

In its sample, this clone was seen a few times. The chain is built from TRBV29-1 and TRBJ2-7, with 10 bases matching TRBD1. Germline V CDR1 and CDR2: SQVTM, ANQGSEA. J lost 2 bases, V lost 4 bases, and 11 bases had no gene match. This CDR3 is 16 amino acids long. CDR3 in DNA: TGCAGCGTTGGTGGGACAGGGGACGTAAACACCTACGAGCAGTACTTC. Encoded protein: CSVGGTGDVNTYEQYF.

The rearrangement joins TRBV19 to TRBJ1-1; D gene ambiguous. This CDR3 region has 12 residues. Germline CDR1 is LNHDA and CDR2 is SQIVND (reference sequence). V lost 4 bases to trimming and J lost 4 bases, with 7 bases between them. The CDR3 coding sequence is TGTGCCAGTAGTACACGGGGCACTGAAGCTTTCTTT. This sequence encodes CASSTRGTEAFF.

V and J are TRBV6-5 and TRBJ1-2, with 7 bases that match TRBD1. The length of the CDR3 is 14 residues. From germline, CDR1 is MNHEY and CDR2 SVGAGI. V lost 4 bases, J lost 7 bases, and 9 bases stayed unmatched. CDR3 sequence (DNA): TGTGCCAGCAGTTCCCTCGACAGGGTTAGTGGCTACACCTTC. This sequence encodes CASSSLDRVSGYTF.

This rearrangement joins TRBV6-6 to TRBJ1-5; D unclear. The CDR3 extends over 13 amino acids. Trimming cost V 0 bases and J 5 bases, with 5 bases left between them. Germline V gene sequence: CDR1 MNHNY, CDR2 SVGAGI (reference sequence). The DNA of the CDR3 is TGTGCCAGCAGTTACTCATCCGATCAGCCCCAGCATTTT. Its translation is CASSYSSDQPQHF.

This clone was picked up a small number of times. The J gene is TRBJ2-3, the V gene TRBV5-1; D is unresolved. This CDR3 is built from 13 residues. V was pared by 4 bases and J by 4 bases, with 10 bases between. CDR1 SGHRS and CDR2 YFSETQ come from the germline V gene. The CDR3 DNA reads as TGCGCCAGCAGCGACCGCGGATCAGATACGCAGTATTTT. Its translation is CASSDRGSDTQYF.

The rearrangement joins TRBV5-1 to TRBJ1-5; TRBD1 is a possible D gene (6 bases). The CDR3 covers 16 residues. Trimming took 0 bases from V and 1 from J, leaving 11 bases between them. Germline V lookup: CDR1 SGHRS, CDR2 YFSETQ. CDR3 sequence: CASSLGGGGSNQPQHF. DNA of the CDR3: TGCGCCAGCAGCTTGGGAGGGGGGGGGAGCAATCAGCCCCAGCATTTT.